This TCR beta chain was obtained from a study of regulatory and conventional T cells in RAG deficiency. TCRdb's copy holds only in-frame clones and misses some; the assay was immunoSEQ multiplex PCR. The table lists about 30,000 clones, approximately 96% of them singletons. This clone was recorded once. Its specificity is unknown. The study's findings and limits: Treg unique TCR beta sequences were approximately 95-fold fewer in Omenn syndrome and CID/AS patients than controls. Shorter CDR3s in all patient subsets; >80% Treg-Tconv overlap in Omenn. Shannon entropy was markedly lower and Simpson indices higher in RAG-deficient patients than control T-cell subsets.

The CDR3 has 12 residues. Per germline, CDR1 MNHNY and CDR2 SVGAGI (reference sequence). V lost 7 bases and J 0 bases, leaving 5 bases between the germline ends. Conventional CD4+ T cells were sorted from blood as CD25-low CD127-high cells. Another study also made use of these data, one on regulatory T cells. From that paper: The primer mix had 52 TRBV and 13 TRBJ primers.

The sequence derives from a human donor in good health. Sequencing was done on a sample of CD25- CD4+ T cells sorted from blood. The J gene is TRBJ2-3, the V gene TRBV6-6; unclear D gene. The CDR3 region has the DNA TGTGCCAGCATGAGTAGCACAGATACGCAGTATTTT. As protein: CASMSSTDTQYF.